The 20 T cell receptor beta chains presented below share a single source sample, sequenced in a study of blood T cells in healthy people across ages. A second roughly 6 to 11 cycle PCR used barcoded and J-beta primers. From the 5' RACE reads, TCRdb called clonotypes with MiXCR, one entry per CDR3 protein. The sample includes over 750,000 distinct CDR3 sequences, 20% to 25% of them seen just once. This sample was shared with a second study, whose subject was T cells of mothers and their children.

Sequencing was carried out using blood. The receptors originated from a boy younger than 18 in good health.

The genes are TRBV4-2 and TRBJ1-6, with TRBD1 matching 7 bases. V trimming: 0 bases; J trimming: 5 bases; junction bases outside the gene matches: 4. The length of the CDR3 is 16 residues. Germline V gene sequence: CDR1 LGHNA, CDR2 YNFKEQ. The CDR3 bases are TGTGCCAGCAGCCAAGATCACGGGACAGATAATTCACCCCTCCACTTT. This sequence encodes CASSQDHGTDNSPLHF.

The chain joins TRBV5-1 to TRBJ2-1; D is uncertain. Germline-derived CDR1 and CDR2 are SGHRS and YFSETQ. The length of the CDR3 is 15 residues. V gave up 7 bases and J gave up 0 bases, with 14 bases separating them. This CDR3 is CASVFSASSYNEQFF. In nucleotides, the CDR3 is TGCGCCAGCGTATTCAGCGCGAGCTCCTACAATGAGCAGTTCTTC.

The chain couples TRBV6-2 or TRBV6-3 to TRBJ2-5; 8 bases agree with TRBD1. CDR1 is MNHEY, CDR2 SVGEGT, per germline. J lost 10 bases, V lost 6 bases, and 16 bases had no gene match. This CDR3 contains 15 residues. The chain's CDR3 is CASSPSRTGLSDQYF. In DNA, the CDR3 is TGTGCCAGCAGCCCATCAAGGACAGGGCTGTCCGACCAGTACTTC.

This rearrangement joins TRBV7-9 to TRBJ1-5, with a possible D match to TRBD1 (5 bases). The CDR3 is 14 residues long. Per germline, CDR1 SEHNR and CDR2 FQNEAQ (reference sequence). The CDR3 coding sequence is TGTGCAACCGGGGGGGGAGGAGAAAATCAGCCCCAGCATTTT. It encodes CATGGGGENQPQHF.

The V gene is TRBV12-3 or TRBV12-4, the J gene TRBJ1-5; D is unresolved. The CDR3 is made up of 14 amino acids. The V end was cut by 2 bases, the J end by 0 bases, with 5 bases between. The CDR3 protein is CASSLQNSNQPQHF. As DNA, the CDR3 is TGTGCCAGCAGTTTACAGAATAGCAATCAGCCCCAGCATTTT.

This clonotype came up a few times. This chain links TRBV29-1 with TRBJ2-3, with TRBD1 as a possible D gene (6 bases). The CDR3 runs to 12 residues. With 4 bases removed from V and 5 bases from J, the gap between germline ends came to 10 bases. Germline V gene sequence: CDR1 SQVTM, CDR2 ANQGSEA. CDR3 DNA: TGCAGCGTTGGAGGGGGTGGAGATACGCAGTATTTT. This gives the protein CSVGGGGDTQYF.

To note about this clonotype: A read error may produce the germline difference seen at one junction end. This chain links TRBV5-1 with TRBJ2-7; 9 bases align to TRBD1. The CDR3 contains 16 residues. The germline gives CDR1 SGHRS, CDR2 YFSETQ. CDR3 in amino acids: CASSLGGQGTSYEQYF. The CDR3 coding sequence is TGCGCCAGCAGCTTGGGTGGACAGGGGACCTCCTACGAGCAGTACTTT.

This clonotype has more than one count but fewer than ten. This chain joins TRBV4-1 and TRBJ2-7; the D gene is possibly TRBD1 (6 bases). Trimming took off 0 bases at V and 5 bases at J, with 17 bases between the two ends. CDR3 length equals 16 residues. Germline V CDR1 and CDR2: MGHRA, YSYEKL. The CDR3 DNA is TGCGCCAGCAGCCAAGACTTCTCCAGGGGACGGAACGAGCAGTACTTC. As protein: CASSQDFSRGRNEQYF.

The CDR3 is CASSYSGLAGDVEQFF. CDR3 coding DNA: TGTGCCAGCAGTTACTCGGGACTAGCGGGAGATGTTGAGCAGTTCTTC. The chain carries TRBV6-5 and TRBJ2-5; TRBD2 aligns across 14 bases. The J call is doubtful: the DNA matches TRBJ2-1 better. CDR1 and CDR2 (germline): MNHEY, SVGAGI. The length of the CDR3 is 16 residues.

This clonotype has just a few counts. The chain employs TRBV19 and TRBJ1-2; 10 positions agree with TRBD1. The junction had 5 bases not matched to a gene; V was cut back by 10 bases and J by 3 bases. Germline values: CDR1 LNHDA, CDR2 SQIVND (reference sequence). The CDR3 is 13 residues long. CDR3 region: CATWDRGYYGYTF. Here the CDR3 DNA reads TGTGCCACCTGGGACAGGGGCTACTATGGCTACACCTTC.

As regards this clonotype: Just one base apart from a much larger clone, this may be a read error. The chain uses TRBV3-1 and TRBJ2-1, with unresolved D. The CDR3 has 14 residues. The V gene lost 4 bases and the J gene lost 10 bases, with 17 bases spanning the gap. The germline V gene has CDR1 LGHDT and CDR2 YNNKEL (reference sequence). CDR3 sequence reads: CASSPEDSLKEQFF. The CDR3 coding sequence is TGTGCCAGCAGCCCTGAGGATAGTCTAAAAGAGCAGTTCTTC.

J is TRBJ2-7 and V is TRBV9; no clear D. The CDR3 has 14 residues. V shed 4 bases and J shed 7 bases, with 18 bases lying between them. CDR1 SGDLS and CDR2 YYNGEE come from the germline V gene. The CDR3: CASSPSVGSREQYF. The DNA of the CDR3 is TGTGCCAGCAGCCCCTCGGTGGGTTCACGGGAGCAGTACTTC.

This clonotype was seen a handful of times. This chain joins TRBV29-1 and TRBJ2-5; D could derive from TRBD1 or TRBD2 (5 bases each). Matching the DNA end better, TRBJ2-7 makes the J call doubtful. CDR1 is SQVTM, CDR2 ANQGSEA, per germline. The CDR3 runs to 13 residues. CDR3 bases: TGCAGCGTTGAAAAAGAGGGGTCGTACGAGCAGTACTTC. This translates into CSVEKEGSYEQYF.

This clonotype was counted only a few times. CDR3 nucleotides: TGCAGTGCGACAGAGCTCGCCAAAAACATTCAGTACTTC. This codes for CSATELAKNIQYF. The chain combines TRBV20-1 with TRBJ2-4; maybe TRBD1 (5 bases). V was cut by 6 bases and J by 1 base, with 10 bases left in between. Germline lookup yields CDR1 DFQATT and CDR2 SNEGSKA (reference sequence). The CDR3 is made up of 13 amino acids.

This sequence joins TRBV6-1 and TRBJ2-2; 11 nucleotides align to TRBD2. This CDR3 spans 15 amino acids. V dropped 6 bases and J dropped 7; count of bases not matched to a gene: 7. The germline V gene has CDR1 MNHNS and CDR2 SASEGT. The CDR3: CASRELAGDIGELFF. The CDR3 DNA sequence: TGTGCCAGCAGAGAACTAGCGGGAGATATCGGGGAGCTGTTTTTT.

The sample holds many counts of this clonotype. This chain links TRBV6-2 or TRBV6-3 with TRBJ2-1; D gene uncertain. Trimming took 7 bases from V and 7 from J, leaving 17 bases between them. The CDR3 runs to 14 residues. CDR1 and CDR2 from the germline V gene are MNHEY and SVGEGT. The CDR3 spells CASTTPGLGNEQFF. CDR3 in DNA: TGTGCCAGCACCACCCCGGGCCTGGGGAATGAGCAGTTCTTC.

This clonotype has just a few counts. The rearrangement uses TRBV20-1 and TRBJ2-5; TRBD2 is a possible D gene (5 bases). The CDR3 runs to 12 residues. Germline V gene data show CDR1 as DFQATT and CDR2 as SNEGSKA (reference sequence). Trimming pared 6 bases from V and 7 bases from J, leaving 15 bases between. The CDR3 sequence: CSAPRESGTQYF. In nucleotides, the CDR3 is TGCAGTGCCCCAAGGGAAAGCGGGACCCAGTACTTC.

This clonotype was seen a handful of times. The V gene is TRBV20-1, the J gene TRBJ2-5; TRBD2 matches 7 bases. The J call may not be correct, given that the DNA end is closer to TRBJ2-1. CDR3 size: 11 residues. CDR1 and CDR2 from the germline V gene are DFQATT and SNEGSKA (reference sequence). Written as DNA, the CDR3 is TGCAGTGCTCCCCGCGGGGGAGAGCAGTTCTTC. Translating gives CSAPRGGEQFF.

The J gene is TRBJ1-1, the V gene TRBV24-1; D might be TRBD1 (5 bases). This CDR3 region has 18 residues. CDR1 is KGHDR and CDR2 is SFDVKD in the germline V gene. V was shortened by 3 bases and J by 5 bases, with 24 bases between the two germline ends. Written as DNA, the CDR3 is TGTGCCACCAGTGATGAGACCGGGACCCCTAGGAGGGGTACTGAAGCTTTCTTT. Encoded protein: CATSDETGTPRRGTEAFF.

About this clonotype: Germline and junction disagree at one end, which may indicate a read error. This chain links TRBV9 with TRBJ2-3; TRBD1 might be the D (5 bases). Germline CDR1 SGDLS, CDR2 YYNGEE. The CDR3 runs 14 residues. As DNA, the CDR3 is TGTGCCAGCAGCCCCGCGGTGAGCACAGGTACGCAGTATTTT. Protein: CASSPAVSTGTQYF.